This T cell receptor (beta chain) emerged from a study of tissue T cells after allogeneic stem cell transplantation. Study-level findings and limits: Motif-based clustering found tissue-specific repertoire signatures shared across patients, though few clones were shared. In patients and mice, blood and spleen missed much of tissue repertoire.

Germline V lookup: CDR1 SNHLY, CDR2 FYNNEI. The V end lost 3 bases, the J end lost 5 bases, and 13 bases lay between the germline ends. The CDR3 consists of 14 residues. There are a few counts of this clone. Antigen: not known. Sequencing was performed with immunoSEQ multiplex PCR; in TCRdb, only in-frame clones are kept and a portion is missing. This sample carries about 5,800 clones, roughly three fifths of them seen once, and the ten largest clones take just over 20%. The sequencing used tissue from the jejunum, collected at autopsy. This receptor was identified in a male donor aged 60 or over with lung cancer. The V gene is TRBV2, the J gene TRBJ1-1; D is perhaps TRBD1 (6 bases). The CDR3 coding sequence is TGTGCCAGCAGTGATTTGGGGGCGCGGACTGAAGCTTTCTTT. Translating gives CASSDLGARTEAFF.